This section outlines one T cell receptor (beta chain) sequence together with its context. Antigen specificity is unknown. Gene names and germline refer to mouse. Read coverage stops 4 residues before the CDR3 terminus; the germline J gene supplies the remainder. Additional DNA sequences in this sample encode the identical CDR3. The authors sorted pooled cutaneous lymph node cells using CD4, CD8alpha, NKG2D, NKG2ACE and other markers. The sample is drawn from a study of CD8+ T cells in alopecia areata. Study-wide points: Elevated clonality characterized lesional scalp relative to normal scalp, particularly in alopecia totalis/universalis. Relative to mice, TCR sharing across patients was less clear, a difference possibly HLA-related.

The V end was cut by 5 bases, the J end by 0 bases, with 7 bases between. The CDR3 has 13 amino acids. Germline V gene lookup returns CDR1 NSHNY and CDR2 SYGAGN. cDNA prepared by RNA extraction and subsequent reverse transcription served as the template for sequencing. This table comes from immunoSEQ multiplex PCR, and its TCRdb copy is limited to in-frame clones, with some not included. The sample holds around 290,000 clones, and no clone turns up only once. Sequencing was carried out using CD4+ T cells sorted from a lymph node. This receptor was taken from a C3H/HeJ mouse with alopecia areata. The mouse strain carries the MHC haplotype H2-k. The chain carries TRBV13-1 and TRBJ2-5; D perhaps matches TRBD2 (6 bases). This CDR3 reads CASRLGNQDTQYF. Partial CDR3 DNA: TGTGCCAGCAGGCTGGGGAACCAAGAC.